Listed below are T cell receptor beta chains from one sample, sequenced in a study of T-cell reconstitution after alpha-beta-depleted transplantation in children. TCRdb recomputed calls from the PCR reads with MiXCR, one row per CDR3 protein. Among approximately 400,000 distinct CDR3 sequences, 15% to 20% were seen once, and the ten largest hold roughly 27%. The input for sequencing was PBMCs, mostly from graft donor cells, taken 360 days after TCRalphabeta/CD19-depleted stem cell transplant. These receptors all stem from a boy less than two years old who had a stem cell transplant for Wiskott-Aldrich syndrome, so the T cells may come from the graft donor. CDR3s include the opening cysteine and the closing phenylalanine or tryptophan. D genes are given only for firm matches. Clone sizes are given selectively: once, few, many, or a class where the clone is expanded.

J gene: TRBJ1-3
clone size: -
V gene: TRBV10-3
D gene: -
CDR3 DNA: TGTGCCATCAGTGAGGTCAACTCTGGAAACACCATATATTTT
CDR3 protein: CAISEVNSGNTIYF

J gene: TRBJ2-3
clone size: -
V gene: TRBV15
D gene: TRBD2
CDR3 DNA: TGTGCCACCAGCAGAGATTCGTGGCTAGCGGGGACATCCTTCACAGATACGCAGTATTTT
CDR3 protein: CATSRDSWLAGTSFTDTQYF

J gene: TRBJ2-7
clone size: once
V gene: TRBV12-3/TRBV12-4
D gene: TRBD1
CDR3 DNA: TGTGCCAGCAGTTTAACTAGGACAGGGGGTTCCTACGAGCAGTACTTC
CDR3 protein: CASSLTRTGGSYEQYF

J gene: TRBJ2-7
clone size: -
V gene: TRBV6-5
D gene: TRBD1
CDR3 DNA: TGTGCCAGCAGTTCCCAACCGGGACAGGGAGTTAACGAGCAGTACTTC
CDR3 protein: CASSSQPGQGVNEQYF

J gene: TRBJ2-7
clone size: -
V gene: TRBV20-1
D gene: TRBD1
CDR3 DNA: TGCAGTGCTAGAGTAGACAGGGTCTACGAGCAGTACTTC
CDR3 protein: CSARVDRVYEQYF

J gene: TRBJ2-7
clone size: -
V gene: TRBV6-1
D gene: -
CDR3 DNA: TGTGCCAGCAGTCAACAGTCCCTCTTTCCCTACGAGCAGTACTTC
CDR3 protein: CASSQQSLFPYEQYF

J gene: TRBJ2-3
clone size: few
V gene: TRBV9
D gene: TRBD1
CDR3 DNA: TGTGCCAGCAGCCCCGGGACAGGGTTCACAGATACGCAGTATTTT
CDR3 protein: CASSPGTGFTDTQYF

J gene: TRBJ2-1
clone size: -
V gene: TRBV29-1
D gene: -
CDR3 DNA: TGCAGCGTTGCGGAGTGGGAGGACCCCTACAATGAGCAGTTCTTC
CDR3 protein: CSVAEWEDPYNEQFF

J gene: TRBJ2-2
clone size: few
V gene: TRBV5-1
D gene: -
CDR3 DNA: TGCGCCAGCAGCTTGGGATTCCGGGCCGTTACCGGGGAGCTGTTTTTT
CDR3 protein: CASSLGFRAVTGELFF

J gene: TRBJ2-3
clone size: -
V gene: TRBV12-3/TRBV12-4
D gene: TRBD1
CDR3 DNA: TGTGACAGCAGTTACAGGGGTCGCACAGATACGCAGTATTTT
CDR3 protein: CDSSYRGRTDTQYF

J gene: TRBJ2-7
clone size: -
V gene: TRBV9
D gene: -
CDR3 DNA: TGTGCCAGCAGCCCGGGATTAAGAGATATCGAGCAGTACTTC
CDR3 protein: CASSPGLRDIEQYF

J gene: TRBJ1-1
clone size: -
V gene: TRBV6-5
D gene: TRBD1
CDR3 DNA: TGTGCCAGCAGTTACTCCTACCCAACAGGGGCTCCCACTGAAGCTTTCTTT
CDR3 protein: CASSYSYPTGAPTEAFF

J gene: TRBJ1-1
clone size: many
V gene: TRBV11-3
D gene: TRBD1
CDR3 DNA: TGTGCCAGCAGCCGATATCAAGGGGGCTCGGACACTGAAGCTTTCTTT
CDR3 protein: CASSRYQGGSDTEAFF

J gene: TRBJ2-7
clone size: many
V gene: TRBV2
D gene: -
CDR3 DNA: TGTGCCAGCAGTGAAAGACCCTACGAGCAGTACTTC
CDR3 protein: CASSERPYEQYF

J gene: TRBJ1-5
clone size: -
V gene: TRBV29-1
D gene: -
CDR3 DNA: TGCAGCGTCGCAGACAGGCACGCCAGCAATCAGCCCCAGCATTTT
CDR3 protein: CSVADRHASNQPQHF

J gene: TRBJ2-3
clone size: many
V gene: TRBV10-3
D gene: -
CDR3 DNA: TGTGCCATCAGTGAGTCGTGTTTT
CDR3 protein: CAISESCF

J gene: TRBJ1-2
clone size: -
V gene: TRBV5-6
D gene: -
CDR3 DNA: TGTGCCAGCAGCTTGCCGACCGACAGGGGCTACACCTTC
CDR3 protein: CASSLPTDRGYTF

J gene: TRBJ2-5
clone size: -
V gene: TRBV6-2/TRBV6-3
D gene: TRBD1
CDR3 DNA: TGTGCCAGCAGTCCCCTGACAGGGCGGGAGACCCAGTACTTC
CDR3 protein: CASSPLTGRETQYF

J gene: TRBJ2-3
clone size: few
V gene: TRBV9
D gene: TRBD2
CDR3 DNA: TGTGCCAGCAGCCCCCAAAGAGCGGGACTAGCGGGAGTTACAGATACGCAGTATTTT
CDR3 protein: CASSPQRAGLAGVTDTQYF

J gene: TRBJ2-2
clone size: few
V gene: TRBV5-6
D gene: -
CDR3 DNA: TGTGCCAGCAGCTTCGTGGGACGGTCGAACACCGGGGAGCTGTTTTTT
CDR3 protein: CASSFVGRSNTGELFF

J gene: TRBJ2-3
clone size: -
V gene: TRBV20-1
D gene: -
CDR3 DNA: TGCAGTGCTAGAGCCCCATTCACAGATACGCAGTATTTT
CDR3 protein: CSARAPFTDTQYF

J gene: TRBJ2-5
clone size: -
V gene: TRBV7-8
D gene: -
CDR3 DNA: TGTGCCAGCAGCTTAACAGTAAAAGAGACCCAGTACTTC
CDR3 protein: CASSLTVKETQYF

J gene: TRBJ2-4
clone size: few
V gene: TRBV28
D gene: -
CDR3 DNA: TGTGCCAGCAGTTTCGGGTCGCGGTCCGGCAAAAACATTCAGTACTTC
CDR3 protein: CASSFGSRSGKNIQYF

J gene: TRBJ2-7
clone size: few
V gene: TRBV5-1
D gene: -
CDR3 DNA: TGCGCCAGCAGCAGAACTTTCCAATCATACGAGCAGTACTTC
CDR3 protein: CASSRTFQSYEQYF

J gene: TRBJ1-5
clone size: few
V gene: TRBV7-9
D gene: -
CDR3 DNA: TGTGCCAGCAGCTTTCCTACGGACCGGGGAAGGAATCAGCCCCAGCATTTT
CDR3 protein: CASSFPTDRGRNQPQHF

J gene: TRBJ2-5
clone size: few
V gene: TRBV20-1
D gene: -
CDR3 DNA: TGCAGTGCTAGGGTCAGGGTCCAAGAGACCCAGTACTTC
CDR3 protein: CSARVRVQETQYF

J gene: TRBJ1-1
clone size: few
V gene: TRBV12-3/TRBV12-4
D gene: -
CDR3 DNA: TGTGCCAGCAGCACCTATCTCCCTGAAGCTTTCTTT
CDR3 protein: CASSTYLPEAFF

J gene: TRBJ2-1
clone size: -
V gene: TRBV5-1
D gene: -
CDR3 DNA: TGCGCCAGCAGCTTTCACCGGGCCTGGAATGAGCAGTTCTTC
CDR3 protein: CASSFHRAWNEQFF

J gene: TRBJ2-1
clone size: -
V gene: TRBV20-1
D gene: TRBD2
CDR3 DNA: TGCAGTGCCGGGACGGGAGGGCCTAGTTTGTTCTTC
CDR3 protein: CSAGTGGPSLFF

J gene: TRBJ2-1
clone size: few
V gene: TRBV30
D gene: TRBD2
CDR3 DNA: TGTGCCTGGAGTGTACTCACTAGCGGCTCCTACAATGAGCAGTTCTTC
CDR3 protein: CAWSVLTSGSYNEQFF

J gene: TRBJ1-1
clone size: few
V gene: TRBV7-9
D gene: -
CDR3 DNA: TGTGCCAGCAACGATAGGGCAGTTGGAGGAATGAACACTGAAGCTTTCTTT
CDR3 protein: CASNDRAVGGMNTEAFF

J gene: TRBJ2-1
clone size: -
V gene: TRBV7-6
D gene: -
CDR3 DNA: TGTGCCAGCAGCTTAGAGTCGGGGCTAGCATACGCAAATGAGCAGTTCTTC
CDR3 protein: CASSLESGLAYANEQFF

J gene: TRBJ2-7
clone size: few
V gene: TRBV27
D gene: -
CDR3 DNA: TGTGCCAGCAGTTTTCAAAGGCCAAGCTCCTACGAGCAGTACTTC
CDR3 protein: CASSFQRPSSYEQYF

J gene: TRBJ2-3
clone size: few
V gene: TRBV4-2
D gene: TRBD2
CDR3 DNA: TGTGCCAGCAGCCAAGATAGCGGGGGGGCCGGAAGATGGGGAGATACGCAGTATTTT
CDR3 protein: CASSQDSGGAGRWGDTQYF

J gene: TRBJ1-3
clone size: few
V gene: TRBV11-2
D gene: -
CDR3 DNA: TGTGCCAGCAGCTTAGCCCTTAGCCCCGGAAACACCATATATTTT
CDR3 protein: CASSLALSPGNTIYF

J gene: TRBJ2-5
clone size: few
V gene: TRBV4-2
D gene: -
CDR3 DNA: TGTGCCAGCAGCCAAGGGGATCTGAGGGGGGGATTCCAAGAGACCCAGTACTTC
CDR3 protein: CASSQGDLRGGFQETQYF

J gene: TRBJ2-7
clone size: -
V gene: TRBV6-5
D gene: -
CDR3 DNA: TGTGCCAGCAGTTTCGGTAAGGGCCTCCACGAGCAGTACTTC
CDR3 protein: CASSFGKGLHEQYF

J gene: TRBJ2-1
clone size: -
V gene: TRBV9
D gene: TRBD2
CDR3 DNA: TGTGCCAGCAGCGTAGATGGGACTAGCGGGATGGAGCAGTTCTTC
CDR3 protein: CASSVDGTSGMEQFF

J gene: TRBJ2-1
clone size: -
V gene: TRBV12-3/TRBV12-4
D gene: TRBD2
CDR3 DNA: TGTGCCAGCAGTTTAGCTAGCGGGAACCACAATGAGCAGTTCTTC
CDR3 protein: CASSLASGNHNEQFF

J gene: TRBJ2-5
clone size: few
V gene: TRBV5-6
D gene: -
CDR3 DNA: TGTGCCAGCAGCTTACGGACACTTCAAGAGACCCAGTACTTC
CDR3 protein: CASSLRTLQETQYF

J gene: TRBJ2-7
clone size: few
V gene: TRBV10-2
D gene: -
CDR3 DNA: TGCGCCAGCAGTGGACAGAGCTACGAGCAGTACTTC
CDR3 protein: CASSGQSYEQYF

J gene: TRBJ1-4
clone size: -
V gene: TRBV30
D gene: -
CDR3 DNA: TGTGCCTGTAGCGGCGTACTAGGAGAAAAACTGTTTTTT
CDR3 protein: CACSGVLGEKLFF

J gene: TRBJ1-1
clone size: -
V gene: TRBV30
D gene: TRBD1
CDR3 DNA: TGTGCCTGGAGTGTCGGGACAGCTGAAGCTTTCTTT
CDR3 protein: CAWSVGTAEAFF

J gene: TRBJ2-1
clone size: few
V gene: TRBV4-1
D gene: -
CDR3 DNA: TGCGCCAGCAGCCACCCCGCCCGGGGTACGAATGAGCAGTTCTTC
CDR3 protein: CASSHPARGTNEQFF

J gene: TRBJ2-3
clone size: few
V gene: TRBV29-1
D gene: -
CDR3 DNA: TGCAGCGTTGTCGGACTAACAACTAGCACAGATACGCAGTATTTT
CDR3 protein: CSVVGLTTSTDTQYF

J gene: TRBJ2-1
clone size: few
V gene: TRBV3-1
D gene: TRBD2
CDR3 DNA: TGTGCCAGCAGCGAGCCGGGACTACGGAAGTTCTTC
CDR3 protein: CASSEPGLRKFF

J gene: TRBJ2-7
clone size: -
V gene: TRBV28
D gene: -
CDR3 DNA: TGTGCCAGCAGGCCGGGGAGGGGGTCTTACGAGCAGTACTTC
CDR3 protein: CASRPGRGSYEQYF

J gene: TRBJ2-7
clone size: -
V gene: TRBV7-2
D gene: TRBD2
CDR3 DNA: TGTGCCAGCAGCTTAAAGATGGCGGGGGGGCCTAGAGAGCAGTACTTC
CDR3 protein: CASSLKMAGGPREQYF

J gene: TRBJ2-7
clone size: -
V gene: TRBV4-3
D gene: TRBD2
CDR3 DNA: TGCGCCAGCAGCCAAGAGGGGACTACATCCTACGAGCAGTACTTC
CDR3 protein: CASSQEGTTSYEQYF

J gene: TRBJ2-2
clone size: few
V gene: TRBV6-1
D gene: TRBD1
CDR3 DNA: TGTGCCAGCAGTGAGGACAGGGAATGGGCCGGGGAGCTGTTTTTT
CDR3 protein: CASSEDREWAGELFF

J gene: TRBJ1-1
clone size: few
V gene: TRBV7-2
D gene: TRBD1
CDR3 DNA: TGTGCCAGCAGCTTATTACAGGGGTTTAACACTGAAGCTTTCTTT
CDR3 protein: CASSLLQGFNTEAFF

J gene: TRBJ2-5
clone size: -
V gene: TRBV11-3
D gene: -
CDR3 DNA: TGTGCCAGCAGCTTAGATCCGATGGAGACCCAGTACTTC
CDR3 protein: CASSLDPMETQYF

J gene: TRBJ1-2
clone size: -
V gene: TRBV7-9
D gene: -
CDR3 DNA: TGTGCCAGCAGCTTAGGGCGTATCCTGTATGGCTACACCTTC
CDR3 protein: CASSLGRILYGYTF

J gene: TRBJ2-1
clone size: -
V gene: TRBV14
D gene: TRBD2
CDR3 DNA: TGTGCCAGCAGGGCCGGGACTAGCGCTTACAATGAGCAGTTCTTC
CDR3 protein: CASRAGTSAYNEQFF

J gene: TRBJ2-7
clone size: -
V gene: TRBV7-9
D gene: TRBD2
CDR3 DNA: TGTGCCAGCAGCCCCTCAGCGGGAACCGACTACGAGCAGTACTTC
CDR3 protein: CASSPSAGTDYEQYF

J gene: TRBJ2-1
clone size: -
V gene: TRBV5-1
D gene: -
CDR3 DNA: TGCGCCAGCAGCTTAGCTCTTCTTCATAGGGTCATATACAATGAGCAGTTCTTC
CDR3 protein: CASSLALLHRVIYNEQFF

J gene: TRBJ2-1
clone size: -
V gene: TRBV20-1
D gene: TRBD1
CDR3 DNA: TGCAGGGCAGACAGGGGCCGGACCTACAATGAGCAGTTCTTC
CDR3 protein: CRADRGRTYNEQFF

J gene: TRBJ2-3
clone size: -
V gene: TRBV5-1
D gene: -
CDR3 DNA: TGCGCCAGCAGCCTAGACGACAGAGATACGCAGTATTTT
CDR3 protein: CASSLDDRDTQYF

J gene: TRBJ2-2
clone size: -
V gene: TRBV12-3/TRBV12-4
D gene: -
CDR3 DNA: TGTGCCAGCAGCAGCGACTGGAACACCGGGGAGCTGTTTTTT
CDR3 protein: CASSSDWNTGELFF

J gene: TRBJ2-7
clone size: few
V gene: TRBV5-1
D gene: TRBD2
CDR3 DNA: TGCGCCAGCAGCTGGGGGACTAGCCTCGACTACGAGCAGTACTTC
CDR3 protein: CASSWGTSLDYEQYF